The 3 T cell receptor beta chains presented below share a single source sample, sequenced in a study of spatial heterogeneity in lung cancer (dated by TCRdb to about 2019). The sample's time point label is to be understood as: sample taken at primary tumor resection. Without any cell sorting, TCR sequencing was performed on whole RNA extracted either from tumor and nontumor lung tissue or from cryopreserved PBMC samples. Libraries were constructed by 5' RACE. The data were produced on a NextSeq 500. The public reads were reanalyzed by TCRdb: fastp trimming at Q25, MiXCR alignment, in-frame beta chains only. Entries are consolidated by CDR3 protein sequence, retaining the most common genes and DNA. The sample table contains 95,000 or so distinct CDR3 sequences; only one count was recorded for approximately 8.6% of them. The top ten clones comprise 6.9% of the sample. The specimen comprised PBMCs, sampled at surgery. Receptors originate from a male donor with early-stage non-small cell lung cancer.

The J gene is TRBJ2-3, the V gene TRBV9, with 11 nucleotides matching TRBD2. The CDR3 consists of 15 residues. With V trimmed by 4 bases and J by 4 bases, 5 bases remained unmatched. Per the germline V gene, CDR1 is SGDLS and CDR2 is YYNGEE. The CDR3 sequence is CASSTSGGSADTQYF. The DNA of the CDR3 is TGTGCCAGCAGCACTAGCGGGGGCTCTGCAGATACGCAGTATTTT.

V usage is TRBV5-4 and J usage is TRBJ2-5; 11 bases fit TRBD2. J was trimmed by 2 bases and V by 9 bases; bases with no gene match: 6. Germline V CDR1 and CDR2: SGHNT, YYREEE (reference sequence). This CDR3 has 14 residues. The CDR3 DNA sequence: TGTGCCACGCGGCTAGCGGGAGGACAAGAGACCCAGTACTTC. Protein sequence: CATRLAGGQETQYF.

This clonotype has more than one count but fewer than ten. The chain combines TRBV5-6 with TRBJ2-6; D is ambiguous. The CDR3 has 15 amino acids. Germline V gene lookup returns CDR1 SGHDT and CDR2 YYEEEE. The V and J ends lost 1 base and 1 base respectively, with 6 bases between them. The CDR3 DNA reads TGTGCCAGCAGCTTGAAAAGTTCTGGGGCCAACGTCCTGACTTTC. Translating it yields CASSLKSSGANVLTF.